This entry describes one T cell receptor (beta chain). The CDR3 sequence is 12 residues long. CDR1 is MNHEY, CDR2 SVGEGT, per germline. V lost 6 bases, J lost 6 bases, and 5 bases stayed unmatched. This sample was taken from a study of blood T cell repertoires in COVID-19. The table came from immunoSEQ multiplex PCR; TCRdb's copy has only in-frame clones and leaves some out. The sample has 250,000 to 300,000 clones, 80% to 90% seen once. This sequence joins TRBV6-2 or TRBV6-3 and TRBJ2-7, with 7 bases lining up with TRBD1. The sample was peripheral blood. This receptor was taken from a woman aged 40 to 55 who had recovered from COVID-19. The CDR3 DNA sequence: TGTGCCAGCAGCCAGACAGGGCGCGAGCAGTACGTC. This translates into CASSQTGREQYV.